These T cell receptor beta chains were read from a single sample in a study of beta chain features in type 1 diabetes. TCRdb's table, derived via immunoSEQ multiplex PCR, lists solely in-frame clones and lacks some. Here the sample spans over 100,000 clones, roughly 40% being singletons. Material for sequencing was stem cell memory CD4+ T cells from blood. These receptors originate from a woman in her late teens or twenties in good health. The conserved cysteine and the conserved F or W are not part of the CDR3 here.

>TRBV6-6|TRBJ1-1|9
ASRGDRGAF
>TRBV7-9|-|13
ASRLSGKTYNEQF
>TRBV29-1|TRBJ1-5|12
SVRDRGSNQPQH
>TRBV7-2|TRBJ2-1|14
ASVPRLGLQYNEQF
>TRBV7-2|TRBJ2-7|12
ASSSPPHSYEQY
>TRBV2|TRBJ1-2|12
ASSQTGPAWSYT
>TRBV7-9|TRBJ2-3|13
ASSLRTGGTDTQY
>TRBV5-1|TRBJ1-2|13
ASSLDPGFGYGYT
>TRBV5-1|TRBJ2-1|15
ASSLRRLTGRYNEQF
>TRBV27|TRBJ2-1|11
ASSALAGVFRF
>TRBV9|TRBJ2-7|13
ASSATSGATYEQY
>TRBV14|TRBJ1-1|14
ASSLPSWASDTEAF
>TRBV19|TRBJ2-1|13
ASSIRRETYNEQF
>TRBV5-4|TRBJ1-2|12
ASSLKGEVHGYT
>TRBV18|TRBJ2-3|14
ASSQRQNVGTDTQY
>TRBV5-4|TRBJ2-1|16
ASSPGGRTSGSYNEQF
>TRBV5-4|TRBJ2-6|15
ASSRTSGLSGANVLT
>TRBV6-1|TRBJ1-5|13
ASKGPEGRAQPQH
>TRBV7-2|TRBJ2-5|15
ASSFISGGPWRETQY
>TRBV5-4|TRBJ1-2|11
ASSLETGYGYT
>TRBV5-1|TRBJ2-1|16
ASSLRLAGGPSYNEQF
>TRBV4-3|TRBJ1-3|12
ASTRDISGNTIY
>TRBV28|TRBJ1-5|10
ASSRQAQPQH
>TRBV5-1|TRBJ2-7|14
ASSLVLAGGGYEQY
>TRBV12-5|TRBJ1-1|14
ASGLVLGRENTEAF
>TRBV19|TRBJ1-1|13
ASSISVGQNTEAF
>TRBV15|TRBJ2-5|13
ATSYRQGLSETQY
>TRBV11-2|TRBJ2-5|12
ASSQGTGQETQY
>TRBV19|TRBJ1-1|10
ASSPRGFGAF
>TRBV7-2|TRBJ2-1|13
ASSKDRGRNNEQF
>TRBV7-9|TRBJ1-1|9
ASSLRGEAF
>TRBV6-6|TRBJ2-1|14
ASSPHGTGQYNEQF
>TRBV7-2|TRBJ2-6|16
ASSWTGRSNSGANVLT
>TRBV28|TRBJ2-1|13
ASTGGILQANEQF
>TRBV11-2|TRBJ2-1|14
ASSRIAGLSYNEQF
>TRBV19|TRBJ1-1|12
ASSIGGLNTEAF
>TRBV6-1|TRBJ1-3|14
ASSDQGASSGNTIY
>TRBV18|TRBJ1-2|10
ASSPDRNGYT
>TRBV6-6|TRBJ2-7|14
ASSYPQGQGAYEQY
>TRBV6-6|TRBJ2-7|12
ASSAGTGAYEQY
>TRBV30|TRBJ2-7|13
AFTAGTSGTYEQY
>TRBV28|TRBJ1-2|9
ASSLPGGYT